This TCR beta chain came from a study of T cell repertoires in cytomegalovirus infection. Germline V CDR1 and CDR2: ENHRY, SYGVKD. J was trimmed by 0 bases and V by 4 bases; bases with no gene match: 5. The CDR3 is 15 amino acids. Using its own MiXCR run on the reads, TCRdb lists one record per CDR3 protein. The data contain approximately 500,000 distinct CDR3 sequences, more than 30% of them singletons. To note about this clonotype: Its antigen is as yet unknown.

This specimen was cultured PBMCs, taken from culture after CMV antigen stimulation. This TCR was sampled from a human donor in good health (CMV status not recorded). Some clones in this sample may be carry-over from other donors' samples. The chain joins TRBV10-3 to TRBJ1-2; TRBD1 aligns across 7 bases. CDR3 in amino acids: CAISGTGETNYGYTF. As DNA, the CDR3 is TGTGCCATCAGTGGAACAGGGGAGACTAACTATGGCTACACCTTC.